This section outlines one T cell receptor beta chain sequence together with its context. The CDR3 has 14 amino acids. Germline loops: CDR1 SQVTM, CDR2 ANQGSEA. V was pared by 5 bases and J by 3 bases, with 16 bases between. The repertoire was sequenced with immunoSEQ multiplex PCR; TCRdb's copy has only in-frame clones and lacks some. The sample records some 48,000 clones, less than 90% being singletons. The data stem from a study of radiotherapy plus CTLA-4 blockade in lung cancer. Study-level information: Objective responses occurred in around 20% of patients; 25% to 35% had disease control.

Sequences were derived from peripheral blood, sampled from a patient treated with radiotherapy plus ipilimumab. J is TRBJ1-1 and V is TRBV29-1; perhaps TRBD1 as D (6 bases). The source is a human donor with non-small cell lung cancer that progressed on radiotherapy plus ipilimumab. Some clones in this sample may be carry-over from other donors' samples. DNA for the CDR3: TGCAGCGTTCACATGGGCAGGGGACACACTGAAGCTTTCTTT. Protein: CSVHMGRGHTEAFF.